This TCR beta chain was obtained from a study of CD4 T cells in relation to SARS-CoV-2 and coronaviruses. V was clipped by 6 bases and J by 2 bases, with 14 bases between them. CDR1 and CDR2 (germline): MNHEY, SVGAGI. This CDR3 is built from 14 residues. Some clones are missing from TCRdb's copy, which holds only in-frame ones; the method was immunoSEQ multiplex PCR. The data hold around 45,000 clones, with approximately 80% observed a single time. In this sample, this clone turned up once. Its matching antigen is unknown. The sample comprised naive CD4+ T cells from PBMCs, cultured in vitro. Subset here: naive CD4+ T cells isolated by negative enrichment. The chain uses TRBV6-5 and TRBJ2-7, with D perhaps matching TRBD2 (5 bases). The sequence derives from an adult with COVID-19. The CDR3: CASSSGIRTYEQYF. The CDR3 nucleotides read TGTGCCAGCAGCAGCGGTATTCGAACCTACGAGCAGTACTTC.